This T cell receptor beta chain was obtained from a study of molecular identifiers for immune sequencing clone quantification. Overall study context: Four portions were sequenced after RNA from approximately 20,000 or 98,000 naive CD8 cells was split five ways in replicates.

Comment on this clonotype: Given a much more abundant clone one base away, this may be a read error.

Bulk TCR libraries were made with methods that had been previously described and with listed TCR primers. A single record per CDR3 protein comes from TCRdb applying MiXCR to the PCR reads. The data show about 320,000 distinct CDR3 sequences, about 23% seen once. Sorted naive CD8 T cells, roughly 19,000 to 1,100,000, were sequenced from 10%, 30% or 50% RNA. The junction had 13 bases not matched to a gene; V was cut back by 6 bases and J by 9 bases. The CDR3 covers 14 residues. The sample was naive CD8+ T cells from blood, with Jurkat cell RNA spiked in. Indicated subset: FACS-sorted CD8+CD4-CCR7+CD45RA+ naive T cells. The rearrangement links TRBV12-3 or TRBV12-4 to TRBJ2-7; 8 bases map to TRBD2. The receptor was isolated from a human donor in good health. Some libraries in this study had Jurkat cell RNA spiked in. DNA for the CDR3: TGTGCCAGCAGCCCCTCCGGGACTAGAGAGATGCAGTACTTC. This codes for CASSPSGTREMQYF.